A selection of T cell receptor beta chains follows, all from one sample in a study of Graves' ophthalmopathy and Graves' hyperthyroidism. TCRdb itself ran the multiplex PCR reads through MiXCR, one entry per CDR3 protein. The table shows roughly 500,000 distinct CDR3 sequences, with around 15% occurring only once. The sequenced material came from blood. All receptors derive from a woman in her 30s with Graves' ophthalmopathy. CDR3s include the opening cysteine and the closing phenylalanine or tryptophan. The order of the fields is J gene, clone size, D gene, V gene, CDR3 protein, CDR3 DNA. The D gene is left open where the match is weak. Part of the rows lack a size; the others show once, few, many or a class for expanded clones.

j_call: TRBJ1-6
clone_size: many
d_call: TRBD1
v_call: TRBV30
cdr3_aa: CAWSVQQGVSPLHF
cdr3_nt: TGTGCCTGGAGTGTACAACAGGGGGTTTCACCCCTCCACTTT

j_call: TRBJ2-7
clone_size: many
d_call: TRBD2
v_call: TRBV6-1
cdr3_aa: CASSGTSNSYEQYF
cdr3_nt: TGTGCCAGCAGTGGGACTAGCAACTCCTACGAGCAGTACTTC

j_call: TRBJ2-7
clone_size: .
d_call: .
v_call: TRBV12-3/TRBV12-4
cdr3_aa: CASSLAGSRLYEQYF
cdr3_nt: TGTGCCAGCAGTTTAGCAGGGTCTCGCCTCTACGAGCAGTACTTC

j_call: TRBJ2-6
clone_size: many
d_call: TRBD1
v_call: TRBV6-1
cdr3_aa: CASSEQGAGANVLTF
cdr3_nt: TGTGCCAGCAGTGAACAGGGGGCGGGGGCCAACGTCCTGACTTTC

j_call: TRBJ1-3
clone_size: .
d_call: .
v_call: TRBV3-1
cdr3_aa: CASSQAGINTIYF
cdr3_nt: TGTGCCAGCAGCCAAGCTGGAATAAACACCATATATTTT

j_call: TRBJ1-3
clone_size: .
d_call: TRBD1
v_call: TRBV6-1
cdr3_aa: CASSRTGNPPGNTLYF
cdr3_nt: TGTGCCAGCAGCCGGACAGGGAATCCCCCTGGAAACACCCTATATTTT

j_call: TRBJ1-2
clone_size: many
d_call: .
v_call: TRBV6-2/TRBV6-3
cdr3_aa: CASTGGPDYGYTF
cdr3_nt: TGTGCCAGCACGGGGGGGCCTGACTATGGCTACACCTTC

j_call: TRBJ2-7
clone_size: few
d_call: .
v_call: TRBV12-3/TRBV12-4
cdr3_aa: CASSLARAGILYEQYF
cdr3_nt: TGTGCCAGCAGTTTAGCGCGGGCTGGGATTCTCTACGAGCAGTACTTC

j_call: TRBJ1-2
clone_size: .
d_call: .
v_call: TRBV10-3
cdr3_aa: CAISESKGRIYGYTF
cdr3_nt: TGTGCCATCAGTGAGTCAAAGGGGCGCATCTATGGCTACACCTTC

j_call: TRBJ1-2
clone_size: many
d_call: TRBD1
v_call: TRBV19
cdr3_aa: CASRTGVGYGYTF
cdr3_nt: TGTGCCAGCCGAACAGGGGTCGGCTATGGCTACACCTTC

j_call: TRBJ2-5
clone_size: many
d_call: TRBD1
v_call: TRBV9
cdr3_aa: CASSAAGTGVTQYF
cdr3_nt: TGTGCCAGCAGCGCGGCAGGGACAGGGGTGACCCAGTACTTC

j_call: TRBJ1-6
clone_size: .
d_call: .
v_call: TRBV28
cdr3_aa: CASSPRQGGSPFHF
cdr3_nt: TGTGCCAGCAGCCCCCGCCAGGGCGGTTCACCCTTCCACTTT

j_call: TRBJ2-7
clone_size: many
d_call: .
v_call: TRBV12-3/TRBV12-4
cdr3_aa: CASTLGPYEQYF
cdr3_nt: TGTGCCAGCACCCTAGGGCCCTACGAGCAGTACTTC

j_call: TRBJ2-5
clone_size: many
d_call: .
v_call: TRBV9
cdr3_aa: CASSVASREQETQYF
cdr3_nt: TGTGCCAGCAGCGTAGCTAGTAGGGAGCAAGAGACCCAGTACTTC

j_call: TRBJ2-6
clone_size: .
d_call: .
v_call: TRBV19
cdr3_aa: CATRQGPGGAYVLTF
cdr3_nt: TGTGCCACCCGACAGGGGCCGGGGGGGGCCTACGTCCTGACTTTC

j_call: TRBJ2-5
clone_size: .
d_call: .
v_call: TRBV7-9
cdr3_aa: CASSWEIALYQETRYF
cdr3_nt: TGTGCCAGCAGCTGGGAAATAGCCCTGTACCAAGAGACCCGGTACTTC